This is a list of T cell receptor beta chains from one sample in a study of T-cell memory formation after mild COVID-19. TCRdb reprocessed the 5' RACE reads with MiXCR, giving one entry per CDR3 protein. The table lists roughly 310,000 distinct CDR3 sequences, 15% of them singletons. The material sequenced was PBMCs or a T cell subset sorted from them (not recorded which). These receptors were obtained from a man aged 18-30 years who had mild COVID-19 (a few samples of this study predate the infection). Cell type and time point are not known. The CDR3 runs from the conserved cysteine through the conserved F or W. The order of the fields is V gene, J gene, CDR3 protein.

TRBV10-3	TRBJ1-5	CAISLGEGQPQHF
TRBV14	TRBJ1-2	CASSHGTGNYGYTF
TRBV5-4	TRBJ2-1	CASSLRGEQFF
TRBV5-1	TRBJ2-7	CASSPRTGAISYEQYF
TRBV25-1	TRBJ2-5	CASSEYNWGTETQYF
TRBV12-5	TRBJ1-5	CASGDPQHF
TRBV29-1	TRBJ1-1	CSVEDNPNTEAFF
TRBV20-1	TRBJ2-1	CSARTSGGPDRYNEQFF
TRBV5-1	TRBJ2-3	CASSSTVPGDTQYF
TRBV5-1	TRBJ2-7	CASSLDVYEQYF
TRBV6-4	TRBJ1-2	CASSPGSPEDGYTF
TRBV5-1	TRBJ1-2	CASSLMTDYGYTF
TRBV29-1	TRBJ2-7	CSVARGNYEQYF
TRBV6-5	TRBJ1-5	CASSSTGEDQPQHF
TRBV11-2	TRBJ2-2	CASSLVVVRGFTGELFF
TRBV7-3	TRBJ2-2	CASSLDAAGELFF
TRBV12-3/TRBV12-4	TRBJ2-4	CASSLGGPGPAKNIQYF
TRBV7-2	TRBJ1-1	CASSLNLGFTEAFF
TRBV10-3	TRBJ2-3	CAISEATDTQYF
TRBV19	TRBJ2-6	CASSISWANVLTF
TRBV5-1	TRBJ2-5	CACSLLAGVLETQYF
TRBV18	TRBJ2-5	CASSPPVASGDLKTQYF
TRBV3-1	TRBJ2-5	CASRTTGAQETQYF
TRBV7-2	TRBJ1-1	CASSLRGADEAFF
TRBV6-5	TRBJ2-1	CASRVGAYNEQFF
TRBV20-1	TRBJ2-7	CSARWKSYEQYF
TRBV9	TRBJ1-1	CASSVGQENTEAFF
TRBV7-2	TRBJ2-4	CASSLAGTGGVRLAKNIQYF